This TCR beta chain was captured in a study of molecular identifiers for immune sequencing clone quantification. Looking at the study overall: Replicates partitioned RNA from approximately 20,000 or 100,000 naive CD8 cells into five parts, sequencing four.

This clonotype was seen repeatedly, ten times or more. The antigen is unknown. The CDR3 runs to 12 residues. V lost 5 bases to trimming and J lost 5 bases, with 9 bases between them. Listed TCR primers, together with previously described methods, were used for the bulk TCR libraries. MiXCR, run by TCRdb on the PCR reads, gives a single entry per CDR3 protein. Of approximately 680,000 distinct CDR3 sequences in the sample, approximately 24% were seen once. Study-wide results and limits: The share of molecules held by clones above 20 RNA copies was over 98% in effector cells and under 1% in naive cells. Spiked Jurkat TCR RNA originating from one cell could reportedly be identified amid approximately 900,000 naive cells.

This rearrangement joins TRBV12-3 or TRBV12-4 to TRBJ1-1; no firm D call. This sequence was found in a human donor in good health. Some libraries in this study had Jurkat cell RNA spiked in. The sequenced sample consisted of naive CD8+ T cells from blood, with Jurkat cell RNA spiked in. Regarding subset: FACS-sorted CD8+CD4-CCR7+CD45RA+ naive T cells. This chain's CDR3 is CASSPRPTEAFF. The CDR3 DNA reads TGTGCCAGCAGTCCTAGACCTACTGAAGCTTTCTTT.